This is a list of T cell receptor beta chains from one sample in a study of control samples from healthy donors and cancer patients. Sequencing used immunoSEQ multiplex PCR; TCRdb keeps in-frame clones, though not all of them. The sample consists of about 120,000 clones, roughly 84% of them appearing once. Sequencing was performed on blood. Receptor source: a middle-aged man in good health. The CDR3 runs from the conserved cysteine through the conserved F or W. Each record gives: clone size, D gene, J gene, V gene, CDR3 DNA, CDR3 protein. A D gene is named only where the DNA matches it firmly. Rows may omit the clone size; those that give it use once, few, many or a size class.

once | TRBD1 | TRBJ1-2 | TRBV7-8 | TGTGCCAGCAGCCCCGGGACAGGCGGCTACACCTTC | CASSPGTGGYTF
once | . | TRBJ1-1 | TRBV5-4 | TGTGCCAGCAGCTTGGAGGGAAACACTGAAGCTTTCTTT | CASSLEGNTEAFF
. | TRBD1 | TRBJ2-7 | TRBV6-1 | TGTGCCAGCAGTGAGCTGTACAGGGGTTTCGCCTACGAGCAGTACTTC | CASSELYRGFAYEQYF
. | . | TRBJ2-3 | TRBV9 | TGTGCCAGCAGCGTAGAAGGAGGCACAGATACGCAGTATTTT | CASSVEGGTDTQYF
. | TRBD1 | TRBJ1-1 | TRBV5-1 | TGCGCCAGCAGCTTGGAGACAGGGAGAGCTGAAGCTTTCTTT | CASSLETGRAEAFF
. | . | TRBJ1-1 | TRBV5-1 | TGCGCCAGCAGCTTCCAAGAGAACACTGAAGCTTTCTTT | CASSFQENTEAFF
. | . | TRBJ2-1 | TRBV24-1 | TGTGCCACCAGTGAATCAAACAGGGTCGGTGAGCAGTTCTTC | CATSESNRVGEQFF
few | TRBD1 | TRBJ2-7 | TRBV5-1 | TGCGCCAGCAGGGAGCCGGGACAGGGAGCGAGGGAGCAGTACTTC | CASREPGQGAREQYF
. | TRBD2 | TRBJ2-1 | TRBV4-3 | TGCGCCAGCAGCCCTCAGGTGGGACTAGTGGCCTACAATGAGCAGTTCTTC | CASSPQVGLVAYNEQFF
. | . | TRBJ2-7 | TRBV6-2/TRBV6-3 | TGTGCCAGCAGTTACTCTCAGAGCTCCTACGAGCAGTACTTC | CASSYSQSSYEQYF
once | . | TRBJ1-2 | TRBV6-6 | TGTGCCAGCAGTTACTCGGGGGGTAACTATGGCTACACCTTC | CASSYSGGNYGYTF
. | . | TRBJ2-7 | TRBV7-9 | TGTGCCAGCAGCTTAGTACAGAGGGAGCAGTACTTC | CASSLVQREQYF
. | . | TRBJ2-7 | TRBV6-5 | TGTGCCAGCAGTTACGTAGGTAAGGCTCTCTACGAGCAGTACTTC | CASSYVGKALYEQYF
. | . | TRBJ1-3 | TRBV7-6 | TGTGCCAGCAGCCCCGCGGCCAGCTCTGGAAACACCATATATTTT | CASSPAASSGNTIYF
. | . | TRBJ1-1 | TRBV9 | TGTGCCAGCAGCGTGGAGAATTTTGGAACTGAAGCTTTCTTT | CASSVENFGTEAFF
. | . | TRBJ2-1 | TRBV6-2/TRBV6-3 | TGTGCCAGCAGTTACTCCAGGAGCTACCCAAACAATGAGCAGTTCTTC | CASSYSRSYPNNEQFF